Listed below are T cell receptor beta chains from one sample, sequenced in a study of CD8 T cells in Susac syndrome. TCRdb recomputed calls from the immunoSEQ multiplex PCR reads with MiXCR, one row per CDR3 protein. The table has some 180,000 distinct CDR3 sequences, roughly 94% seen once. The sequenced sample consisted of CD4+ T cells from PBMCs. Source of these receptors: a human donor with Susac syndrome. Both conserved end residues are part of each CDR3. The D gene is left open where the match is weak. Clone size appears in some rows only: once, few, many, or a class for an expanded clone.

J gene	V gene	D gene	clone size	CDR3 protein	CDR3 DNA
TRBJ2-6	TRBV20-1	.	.	CSASFSGANVLTF	TGCAGTGCTAGTTTCTCTGGGGCCAACGTCCTGACTTTC
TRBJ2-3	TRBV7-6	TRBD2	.	CASSLGLAGLDTQYF	TGTGCCAGCAGCTTAGGACTAGCGGGGTTAGATACGCAGTATTTT
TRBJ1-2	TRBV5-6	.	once	CASSSGQSRGYTF	TGTGCCAGCAGCTCCGGACAGTCCCGCGGCTACACCTTC
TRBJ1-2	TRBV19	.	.	CASSNRDISYTF	TGTGCCAGTAGTAACCGGGACATTAGCTACACCTTC
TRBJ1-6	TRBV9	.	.	CASSVSGQSPLHF	TGTGCCAGCAGCGTAAGTGGACAGTCACCCCTCCACTTT
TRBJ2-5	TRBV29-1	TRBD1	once	CSVTKTGQETQYF	TGCAGCGTGACGAAGACAGGGCAAGAGACCCAGTACTTC
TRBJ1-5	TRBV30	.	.	CAWSRTANQPQHF	TGTGCCTGGAGTCGGACAGCTAATCAGCCCCAGCATTTT
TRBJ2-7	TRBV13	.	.	CASSSETGPASYEQYF	TGTGCCAGCAGCTCCGAGACAGGTCCCGCCTCCTACGAGCAGTACTTC
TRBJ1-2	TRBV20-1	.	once	CSAQDQNLWTRIYGYTF	TGCAGTGCTCAGGACCAAAACCTGTGGACCAGAATCTATGGCTACACCTTC
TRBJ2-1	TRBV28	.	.	CASSLVANEQFF	TGTGCCAGCAGTTTAGTAGCTAATGAGCAGTTCTTC
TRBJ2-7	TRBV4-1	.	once	CASSHVSSYEQYF	TGCGCCAGCAGCCATGTCTCTTCCTACGAGCAGTACTTC
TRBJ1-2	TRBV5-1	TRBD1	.	CASSEMTGVPNYGYTF	TGCGCCAGCAGCGAAATGACAGGGGTCCCTAACTATGGCTACACCTTC
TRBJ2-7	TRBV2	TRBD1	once	CASGEVTGSGEQYF	TGTGCCAGCGGAGAAGTGACAGGGTCAGGCGAGCAGTACTTC
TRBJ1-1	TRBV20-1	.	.	CSAYRGGNTEAFF	TGCAGTGCCTACCGGGGCGGGAACACTGAAGCTTTCTTT
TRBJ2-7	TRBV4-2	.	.	CASSQARLDQTLSYEQYF	TGTGCCAGCAGCCAAGCGCGACTAGACCAAACCCTCTCTTACGAGCAGTACTTC
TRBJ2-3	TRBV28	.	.	CASKSPFSTDTQYF	TGTGCCAGCAAGTCCCCGTTTAGCACAGATACGCAGTATTTT
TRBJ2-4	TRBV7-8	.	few	CASSHGLNIQYF	TGTGCCAGCAGCCACGGTTTAAACATTCAGTACTTC
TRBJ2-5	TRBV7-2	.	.	CASSLEGYSQETQYF	TGTGCCAGCAGCTTAGAGGGCTACTCCCAAGAGACCCAGTACTTC
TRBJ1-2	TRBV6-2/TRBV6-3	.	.	CASSYSRTAYGYTF	TGTGCCAGCAGTTACTCGCGGACAGCCTATGGCTACACCTTC
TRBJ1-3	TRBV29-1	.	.	CSAWDTLNPGNTIYF	TGCAGCGCTTGGGACACCTTAAATCCGGGAAACACCATATATTTT
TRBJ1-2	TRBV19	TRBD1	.	CASSTGTGNNYGYTF	TGTGCCAGTAGTACGGGGACAGGGAATAACTATGGCTACACCTTC
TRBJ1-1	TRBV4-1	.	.	CASSQVKGGQGTEAFF	TGCGCCAGCAGCCAAGTGAAAGGGGGGCAGGGCACTGAAGCTTTCTTT
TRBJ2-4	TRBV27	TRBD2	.	CASSLRAGPNIQYF	TGTGCCAGCAGTTTACGAGCGGGGCCAAACATTCAGTACTTC
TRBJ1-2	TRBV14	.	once	CASSQDLWTGGYTF	TGTGCCAGCAGCCAAGATCTTTGGACGGGGGGCTACACCTTC
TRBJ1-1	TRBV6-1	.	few	CASSPTGRNTEAFF	TGTGCCAGCAGCCCAACCGGACGGAACACTGAAGCTTTCTTT
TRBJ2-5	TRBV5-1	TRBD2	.	CASSLVAGAGETQYF	TGCGCCAGCAGCTTGGTGGCGGGAGCCGGGGAGACCCAGTACTTC
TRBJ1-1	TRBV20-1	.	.	CSALGRRANTEAFF	TGCAGTGCTTTGGGGAGACGGGCGAACACTGAAGCTTTCTTT
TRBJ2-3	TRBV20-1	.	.	CSARDPLKTGDTQYF	TGCAGTGCTAGAGATCCCCTTAAGACAGGAGATACGCAGTATTTT
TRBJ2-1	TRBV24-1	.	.	CATSEAGGEQFF	TGTGCCACCAGTGAGGCCGGAGGTGAGCAGTTCTTC
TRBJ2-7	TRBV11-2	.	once	CASSGSPGSYEQYF	TGTGCCAGCAGCGGGTCTCCGGGGTCCTACGAGCAGTACTTC
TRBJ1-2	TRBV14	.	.	CASSRGTESYGYTF	TGTGCCAGCAGCAGAGGCACAGAGAGCTATGGCTACACCTTC
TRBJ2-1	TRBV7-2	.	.	CASSLAHYVADEQFF	TGTGCCAGCAGCTTAGCGCATTACGTAGCCGATGAGCAGTTCTTC
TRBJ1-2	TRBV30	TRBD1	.	CAWSPPTGVNYGYTF	TGTGCCTGGAGTCCCCCGACAGGGGTTAACTATGGCTACACCTTC
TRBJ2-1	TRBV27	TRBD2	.	CATYRSGSYNEQFF	TGTGCCACCTACCGTAGCGGGTCATACAATGAGCAGTTCTTC
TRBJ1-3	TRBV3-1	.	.	CASSQGGSGNTIYF	TGTGCCAGCAGCCAGGGGGGATCGGGAAACACCATATATTTT